This T cell receptor (beta chain) was identified in a study of identical twins. TCRdb used MiXCR to reprocess the 5' RACE reads, holding one entry per CDR3 protein. The table has some 760,000 distinct CDR3 sequences, about 20% seen once. The germline gives CDR1 SGHDT, CDR2 YYEEEE. Trimming shortened V by 2 bases and J by 3 bases, and 13 bases separated the two germline ends. The CDR3 is made up of 15 amino acids. This clonotype was seen at least ten times. A further study also used this sample, focusing on T cells expressing NK-cell markers. That source reports: Investigators obtained TCR beta repertoires from sorted CD3+CD56+NKG2C+, CD3+CD56+NKG2C- and CD3+CD56-NKG2C+ T cells. One observes that, in a handful of donors, these clonotypes were also the leading ones within the CD3+CD56-NKG2C+ fraction.

The rearrangement uses TRBV5-6 and TRBJ2-3, with D possibly matching TRBD2 (6 bases). The receptor was isolated from a woman aged 18-30 years in good health. Sequenced: PBMCs. This CDR3 is CASSFSGAGTDTQYF. As DNA, the CDR3 is TGTGCCAGCAGCTTCTCGGGAGCCGGGACAGATACGCAGTATTTT.